A single sample gave rise to the 3 T cell receptor beta chains below, sequenced in a study of prognosis after radiotherapy for stage I lung cancer. Genomic DNA provided the template from which TCR beta CDR3 was amplified by two-round multiplex PCR. Each TRBV and TRBJ gene had its own primer in the first PCR round. One entry per CDR3 protein, called by TCRdb with MiXCR from the multiplex PCR reads. The table shows roughly 27,000 distinct CDR3 sequences, with 35% to 55% occurring only once. The sample was PBMCs, taken before or after stereotactic body radiation therapy (not recorded which). These receptors all come from a donor aged 50 or older with non-small cell lung cancer.

The chain joins TRBV6-1 to TRBJ2-2, with 8 bases that match TRBD2. Germline CDR1 MNHNS, CDR2 SASEGT. The CDR3 is 15 amino acids. J lost 17 bases, V lost 6 bases, and 20 bases had no gene match. The CDR3 loop reads CASRPGGPSTGDLFF. CDR3 nucleotides: TGTGCCAGCAGGCCGGGGGGGCCGAGCACCGGGGATCTTTTTTTT.

This clonotype occurred many times. The chain recombines TRBV7-2 with TRBJ2-5, with 11 bases identical to TRBD2. The CDR3 is made up of 15 amino acids. Germline V CDR1 and CDR2: SGHTA, FQGNSA. V trimming: 5 bases; J trimming: 0 bases; junction bases outside the gene matches: 2. The CDR3 region has the DNA TGTGCCAGCAGCATGACTAGCGGGAACCAAGAGACCCAGTACTTC. Its translation: CASSMTSGNQETQYF.

V gene TRBV30 combines with J gene TRBJ2-7, with 7 bases fitting TRBD2. CDR3 size: 13 residues. Germline-derived CDR1 and CDR2 are GTSNPN and SVGIG (reference sequence). The junction had 7 bases not matched to a gene; V was cut back by 7 bases and J by 1 base. CDR3 protein: CASLPGGSYEQYF. The DNA of the CDR3 is TGTGCCTCTCTACCGGGGGGATCCTACGAGCAGTACTTC.